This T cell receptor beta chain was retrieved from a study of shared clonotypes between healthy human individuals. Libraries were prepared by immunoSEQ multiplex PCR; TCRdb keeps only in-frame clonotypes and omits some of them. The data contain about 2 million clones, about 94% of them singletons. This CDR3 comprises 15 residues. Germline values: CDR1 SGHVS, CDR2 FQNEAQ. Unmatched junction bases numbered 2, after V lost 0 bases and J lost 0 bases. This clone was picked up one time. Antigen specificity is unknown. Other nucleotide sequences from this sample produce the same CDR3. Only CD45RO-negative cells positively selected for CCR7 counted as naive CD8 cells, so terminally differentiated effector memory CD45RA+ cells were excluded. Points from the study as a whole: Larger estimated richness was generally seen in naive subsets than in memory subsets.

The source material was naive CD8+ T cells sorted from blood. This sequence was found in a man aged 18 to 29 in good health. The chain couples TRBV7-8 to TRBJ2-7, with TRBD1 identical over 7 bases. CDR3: CASSLAGTVSYEQYF. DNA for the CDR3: TGTGCCAGCAGCTTAGCCGGGACAGTCTCCTACGAGCAGTACTTC.